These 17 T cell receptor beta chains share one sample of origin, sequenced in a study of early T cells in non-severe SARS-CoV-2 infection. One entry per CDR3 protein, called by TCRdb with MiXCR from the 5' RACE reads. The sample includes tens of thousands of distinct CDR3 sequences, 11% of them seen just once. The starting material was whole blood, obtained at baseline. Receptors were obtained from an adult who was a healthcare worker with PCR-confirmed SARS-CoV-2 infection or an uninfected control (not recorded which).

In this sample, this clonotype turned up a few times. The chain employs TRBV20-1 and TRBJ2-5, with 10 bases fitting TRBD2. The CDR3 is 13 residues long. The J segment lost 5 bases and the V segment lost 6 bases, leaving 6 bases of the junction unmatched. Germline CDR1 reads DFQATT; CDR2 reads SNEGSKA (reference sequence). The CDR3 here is CSAVSGGQETQYF. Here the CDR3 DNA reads TGCAGTGCGGTTAGCGGGGGGCAGGAGACCCAGTACTTC.

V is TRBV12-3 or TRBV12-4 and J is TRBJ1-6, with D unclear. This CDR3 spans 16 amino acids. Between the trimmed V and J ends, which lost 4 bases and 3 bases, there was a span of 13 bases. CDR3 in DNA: TGTGCCAGCAGTTCTGTGGGCGGCCACTATAATTCACCCCTCCACTTT. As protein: CASSSVGGHYNSPLHF.

The CDR3 bases are TGCGCCAGCAGCAAAGGGATTTTGGTGGGTCAGCCCCAGCATTTT. Its translation is CASSKGILVGQPQHF. V and J are TRBV4-1 and TRBJ1-5; D remains ambiguous. This CDR3 is 15 amino acids long. The V and J ends lost 5 bases and 6 bases respectively, with 17 bases between them. Germline assignment: CDR1 MGHRA and CDR2 YSYEKL.

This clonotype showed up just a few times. CDR3 in DNA: TGTGCCAGCAGTGTAAGCGAGCAGTACTTC. This gives the protein CASSVSEQYF. The rearrangement links TRBV2 to TRBJ2-7; D not certain. V lost 4 bases, J lost 6 bases, and 4 bases lay in between. The CDR3 has 10 residues. The V gene's germline CDR1 is SNHLY and CDR2 FYNNEI.

The CDR3 region is CASSPYRGQPQHF. For the CDR3, the DNA is TGTGCCAGCTCACCCTACAGGGGACAGCCCCAGCATTTT. The chain links TRBV18 to TRBJ1-5; 7 bases are a match to TRBD1. The trim removed 3 bases at V and 7 bases at J, leaving 3 bases unmatched. The CDR3 spans 13 residues. The germline V gene has CDR1 KGHSH and CDR2 LQKENI.

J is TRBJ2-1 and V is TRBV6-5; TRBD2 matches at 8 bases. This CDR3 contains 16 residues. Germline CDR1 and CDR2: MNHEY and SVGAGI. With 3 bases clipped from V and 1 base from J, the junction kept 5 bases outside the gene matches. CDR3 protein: CASSYLRGGSYNEQFF. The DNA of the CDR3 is TGTGCCAGCAGTTATCTCCGGGGGGGGTCCTACAATGAGCAGTTCTTC.

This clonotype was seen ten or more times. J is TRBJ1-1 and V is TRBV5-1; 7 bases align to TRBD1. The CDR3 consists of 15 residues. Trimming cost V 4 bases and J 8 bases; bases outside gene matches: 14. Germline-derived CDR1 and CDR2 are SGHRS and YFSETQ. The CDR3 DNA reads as TGCGCCAGCAGCGCGGGGACAGTTAATTCCGTCGAAGCTTTCTTT. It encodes CASSAGTVNSVEAFF.

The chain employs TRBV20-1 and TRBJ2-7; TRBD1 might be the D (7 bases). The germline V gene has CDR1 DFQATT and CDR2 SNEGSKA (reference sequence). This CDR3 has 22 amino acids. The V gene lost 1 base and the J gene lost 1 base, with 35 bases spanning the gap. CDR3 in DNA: TGCAGTGCTAGAGTCCCGGGAAGGGACAGCACGAGCAAGCGGGCCCGATCCTACGAGCAGTACTTC. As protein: CSARVPGRDSTSKRARSYEQYF.

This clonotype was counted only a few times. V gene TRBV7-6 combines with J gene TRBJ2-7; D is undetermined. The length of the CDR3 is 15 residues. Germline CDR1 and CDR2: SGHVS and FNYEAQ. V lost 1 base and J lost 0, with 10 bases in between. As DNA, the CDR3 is TGTGCCAGCAGCTTAGGAGGCTCTTTCTCCTACGAGCAGTACTTC. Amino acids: CASSLGGSFSYEQYF.

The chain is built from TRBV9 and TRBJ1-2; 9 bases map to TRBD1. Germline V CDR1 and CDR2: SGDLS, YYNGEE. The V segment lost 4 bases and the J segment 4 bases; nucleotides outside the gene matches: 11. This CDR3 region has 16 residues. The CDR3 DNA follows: TGTGCCAGCAGCCTAGCGGCACAGGGGGCTTCCTATGGCTACACCTTC. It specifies CASSLAAQGASYGYTF.

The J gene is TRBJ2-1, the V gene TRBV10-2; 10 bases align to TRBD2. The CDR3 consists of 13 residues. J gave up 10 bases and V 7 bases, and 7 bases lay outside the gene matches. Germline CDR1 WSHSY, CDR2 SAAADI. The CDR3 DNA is TGCGCCAGCACCGGGACTAGCGTGTCGGAGCAGTTCTTC. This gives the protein CASTGTSVSEQFF.

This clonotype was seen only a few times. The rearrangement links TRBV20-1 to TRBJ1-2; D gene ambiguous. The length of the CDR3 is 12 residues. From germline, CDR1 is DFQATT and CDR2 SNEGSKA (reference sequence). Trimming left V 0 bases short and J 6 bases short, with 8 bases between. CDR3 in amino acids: CSARDWRDGYTF. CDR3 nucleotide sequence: TGCAGTGCTAGAGATTGGAGGGATGGCTACACCTTC.

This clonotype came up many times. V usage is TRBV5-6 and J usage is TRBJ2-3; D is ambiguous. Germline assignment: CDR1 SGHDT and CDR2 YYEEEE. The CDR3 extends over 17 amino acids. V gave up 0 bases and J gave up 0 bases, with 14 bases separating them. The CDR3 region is CASSLVGGARSTDTQYF. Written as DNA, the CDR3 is TGTGCCAGCAGCTTGGTAGGCGGAGCCCGTAGCACAGATACGCAGTATTTT.

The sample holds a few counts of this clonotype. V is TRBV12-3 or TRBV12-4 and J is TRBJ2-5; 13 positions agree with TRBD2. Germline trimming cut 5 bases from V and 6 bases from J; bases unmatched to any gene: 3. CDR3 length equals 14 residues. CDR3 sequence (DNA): TGTGCCAGCAGTACTAGCGGGGGGGCGAAGACCCAGTACTTC. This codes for CASSTSGGAKTQYF.

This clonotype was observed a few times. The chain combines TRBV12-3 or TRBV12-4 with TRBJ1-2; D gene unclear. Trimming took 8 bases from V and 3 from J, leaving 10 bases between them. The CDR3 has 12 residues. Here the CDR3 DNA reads TGTGCCAGCTGGGGTGGAGACTATGGCTACACCTTC. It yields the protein CASWGGDYGYTF.

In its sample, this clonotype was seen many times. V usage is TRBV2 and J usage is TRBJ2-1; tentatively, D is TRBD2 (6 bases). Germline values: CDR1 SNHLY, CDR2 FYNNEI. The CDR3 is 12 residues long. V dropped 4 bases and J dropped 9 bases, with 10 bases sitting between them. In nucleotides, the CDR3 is TGTGCCAGCAGTGTGCGGGGTATTGAGCAGTTCTTC. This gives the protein CASSVRGIEQFF.

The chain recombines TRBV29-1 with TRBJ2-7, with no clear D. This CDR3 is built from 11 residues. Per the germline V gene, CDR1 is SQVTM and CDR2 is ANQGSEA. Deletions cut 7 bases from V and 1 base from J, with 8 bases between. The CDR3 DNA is TGCAGCGCTACCACATCCTACGAGCAGTACTTC. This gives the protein CSATTSYEQYF.